These 7 T cell receptor beta chains originate from one sample sequenced in a study of early T cells in non-severe SARS-CoV-2 infection. TCRdb analysed the 5' RACE reads with MiXCR anew, one entry per CDR3 protein. This table has fewer than 60,000 distinct CDR3 sequences, less than 4.5% appearing once. Material for sequencing was whole blood. The receptors were sampled from an adult who was a healthcare worker with PCR-confirmed SARS-CoV-2 infection or an uninfected control (not recorded which).

This clonotype has a single count. Given a much more abundant clone one base away, this may be a read error. The genes are TRBV28 and TRBJ1-1; D is uncertain. This CDR3 has 15 residues. From germline, CDR1 is MDHEN and CDR2 SYDVKM. The CDR3: CANSPYKDGSTEAFF. As DNA, the CDR3 is TGTGCCAACAGTCCATATAAGGACGGGTCCACTGAAGCTTTCTTT.

This clonotype was seen at least ten times. The chain recombines TRBV7-2 with TRBJ2-7; TRBD2 aligns across 10 bases. The CDR3 runs to 16 residues. Germline lookup yields CDR1 SGHTA and CDR2 FQGNSA. After removal of 0 bases from V and 7 bases from J, the junction contained 9 bases not matched to a gene. This CDR3 reads CASSLALTSGMGEQYF. CDR3 DNA: TGTGCCAGCAGCTTAGCGCTCACTAGCGGGATGGGAGAGCAGTACTTC.

The V and J genes are TRBV12-3 or TRBV12-4 and TRBJ1-1; TRBD1 is a possible D gene (6 bases). V dropped 0 bases and J dropped 5 bases, with 7 bases sitting between them. The CDR3 has 13 residues. The CDR3 is CASSLAQGTEAFF. The CDR3 coding sequence is TGTGCCAGCAGTTTAGCGCAGGGGACTGAAGCTTTCTTT.

This clonotype was seen at least ten times. V and J are TRBV10-3 and TRBJ1-1; D is uncertain. This CDR3 has 13 amino acids. The V and J ends lost 6 bases and 1 base respectively, with 9 bases between them. Germline CDR1 is ENHRY and CDR2 is SYGVKD. CDR3 coding DNA: TGTGCCATCAGGGGAGATCAGAACACTGAAGCTTTCTTT. Its translation: CAIRGDQNTEAFF.

This clonotype was observed many times. The chain has TRBV10-2 and TRBJ1-1; 7 bases map to TRBD1. CDR1 is WSHSY and CDR2 is SAAADI in the germline V gene. Losses at the gene ends were 6 bases for V and 8 bases for J; bases not matched to a gene: 12. CDR3 size: 14 residues. CDR3 protein: CASSGWDSEGEAFF. CDR3 coding DNA: TGCGCCAGCAGCGGTTGGGACAGCGAGGGAGAAGCTTTCTTT.

The chain employs TRBV20-1 and TRBJ2-1; D not resolved. The CDR3 is 14 amino acids. V lost 6 bases and J 7 bases, leaving 19 bases between the germline ends. Germline assignment: CDR1 DFQATT and CDR2 SNEGSKA (reference sequence). This CDR3 reads CSARVSGLENEQFF. The DNA for the CDR3 is TGCAGTGCCCGCGTTAGTGGGCTGGAAAATGAGCAGTTCTTC.

This clonotype was seen ten or more times. The V and J genes are TRBV7-8 and TRBJ1-2, with D possibly being TRBD1 (6 bases). This CDR3 has 15 residues. The V end lost 5 bases, the J end lost 0 bases, and 13 bases lay between the germline ends. CDR1 and CDR2 from the germline V gene are SGHVS and FQNEAQ. The CDR3 loop is CASSVDRNPNYGYTF. The CDR3 DNA is TGTGCCAGCAGCGTAGACAGGAACCCTAACTATGGCTACACCTTC. The complete variable domain, with remaining parts taken from reference TRBV7-8 and TRBJ1-2, reads GAGVSQSPRYKVAKRGQDVALRCDPISGHVSLFWYQQALGQGPEFLTYFQNEAQLDKSGLPSDRFFAERPEGSVSTLKIQRTQQEDSAVYLCASSVDRNPNYGYTFGSGTRLTVV.